The TCR beta chain described here comes from a study of CD8+ T cells in alopecia areata. Study information: The percentage of affected scalp area served as the score of severity for treated patients.

V was shortened by 4 bases and J by 0 bases, with 13 bases between the two germline ends. The CDR3 consists of 16 residues. The V gene's germline CDR1 is MNHEY and CDR2 SMNVEV (reference sequence). Details on this clone: Its antigen remains unknown.

The sample's treatment: oral pan-JAK inhibitor, 5-10 mg twice daily. Collection of lesional scalp punch biopsies and peripheral blood was performed in alopecia areata patients. Extraction of RNA preceded its reverse transcription into cDNA, which served as the sequencing template. Clones were sequenced by immunoSEQ multiplex PCR, and TCRdb holds only the in-frame ones, with some missing. The sample includes about 110,000 clones, roughly 55% of them seen just once. Study-level findings and limits: Among the top 100, expanded CD8+ clones were significantly decreased by tofacitinib, as was scalp clonality. Alopecia totalis/universalis scalp especially showed more expanded CD8+ clones than normal scalp.

This chain uses TRBV27 with TRBJ2-1; D not certain. The sample consisted of CD8+ T cells sorted from blood, taken at week 24, from a patient treated with tofacitinib. The source of this sequence is a human donor with alopecia areata. DNA of the CDR3: TGTGCCAGCAGTTCCCGGCCCCAGAGCTCCTACAATGAGCAGTTCTTC. Translation gives CASSSRPQSSYNEQFF.